Below, 25 T cell receptor beta chains from the same sample are listed, as sequenced in a study of patients and donors after allogeneic stem cell transplantation. TCRdb re-called the RT-PCR reads through MiXCR, storing one row per CDR3 protein. This table holds 400,000 to 450,000 distinct CDR3 sequences, roughly 16% found once. The sample taken for sequencing was blood, either unsorted or a sorted T cell fraction (not recorded which). The receptors stem from a human donor who was either an allogeneic HSCT recipient or a stem cell or donor lymphocyte infusion donor (not recorded which). It is not recorded whose cells these are; they may come from a transplant donor.

The chain is built from TRBV18 and TRBJ2-1; a weak D match, TRBD2 (6 bases). Germline CDR1 and CDR2: KGHSH and LQKENI. V gave up 0 bases and J gave up 6 bases, with 9 bases separating them. The CDR3 loop spans 14 amino acids. CDR3 in amino acids: CASSPPMTSNEQFF. DNA for the CDR3: TGTGCCAGCTCACCACCTATGACTAGCAATGAGCAGTTCTTC.

This rearrangement joins TRBV6-1 to TRBJ2-7; D gene unclear. From germline, CDR1 is MNHNS and CDR2 SASEGT. V gave up 5 bases and J gave up 6 bases, with 14 bases separating them. This CDR3 comprises 13 residues. CDR3 sequence (DNA): TGTGCCAGCAGTCATGGGAAAACGGGCGAGCAGTACTTC. It is translated as CASSHGKTGEQYF.

The V and J genes are TRBV19 and TRBJ2-7, with a tentative D call TRBD1 (6 bases). Germline V lookup: CDR1 LNHDA, CDR2 SQIVND (reference sequence). V lost 3 bases and J lost 3, with 9 bases in between. The CDR3 runs to 13 residues. CDR3: CASSMGANYEQYF. Written as DNA, the CDR3 is TGTGCCAGTAGTATGGGGGCAAACTACGAGCAGTACTTC.

This clonotype showed up just a few times. V usage is TRBV2 and J usage is TRBJ2-5; 12 bases line up with TRBD2. The germline V gene encodes CDR1 SNHLY and CDR2 FYNNEI. CDR3 length equals 13 residues. V lost 9 bases to trimming and J lost 7 bases; unmatched junction nucleotides: 6. The CDR3 nucleotides are TGTGCCAGTACTAGCGGGAGGCCCCGGACCCAGTACTTC. It is translated as CASTSGRPRTQYF. Looking up the rest from reference TRBV2 and TRBJ2-5 gives the full variable domain: EPEVTQTPSHQVTQMGQEVILRCVPISNHLYFYWYRQILGQKVEFLVSFYNNEISEKSEIFDDQFSVERPDGSNFTLKIRSTKLEDSAMYFCASTSGRPRTQYFGPGTRLLVL.

The chain has TRBV3-1 and TRBJ2-3, with TRBD2 matching over 13 bases. Losses at the gene ends were 6 bases for V and 2 bases for J; bases not matched to a gene: 8. The CDR3 has 17 amino acids. Germline-derived CDR1 and CDR2 are LGHDT and YNNKEL (reference sequence). CDR3 sequence reads: CASSRTSGRTHTDTQYF. The CDR3 DNA reads as TGTGCCAGCAGTCGGACTAGCGGGAGAACCCACACAGATACGCAGTATTTT.

The CDR3 loop reads CAISRGIDSGANVLTF. CDR3 coding DNA: TGTGCCATCAGCAGGGGAATTGACTCTGGGGCCAACGTCCTGACTTTC. V and J are TRBV10-3 and TRBJ2-6; tentative D call: TRBD1 (6 bases). CDR3 length: 16 residues. Trimming took 6 bases from V and 0 from J, leaving 12 bases between them. The germline gives CDR1 ENHRY, CDR2 SYGVKD.

The rearrangement joins TRBV19 to TRBJ2-2, with D tentatively TRBD1 (5 bases). Trimming removed 2 bases from V and 1 base from J, with 11 bases in between. Germline lookup yields CDR1 LNHDA and CDR2 SQIVND (reference sequence). The CDR3 contains 16 residues. CDR3 in amino acids: CASSILQGLNTGELFF. The CDR3 DNA reads as TGTGCCAGTAGTATATTGCAGGGTTTGAACACCGGGGAGCTGTTTTTT.

The table lists this clonotype with many counts. The CDR3 DNA follows: TGTGCCAGCAGCGTAGCAATGCGGGGGAACATTCAGTACTTC. Protein: CASSVAMRGNIQYF. The chain recombines TRBV9 with TRBJ2-4; TRBD2 agrees at 7 bases. Trimming took 0 bases from V and 7 from J; bases not matched to a gene: 4. Germline V gene sequence: CDR1 SGDLS, CDR2 YYNGEE. The CDR3 extends over 14 amino acids. Using reference TRBV9 and TRBJ2-4 for the parts outside the CDR3, the full variable domain is DSGVTQTPKHLITATGQRVTLRCSPRSGDLSVYWYQQSLDQGLQFLIQYYNGEERAKGNILERFSAQQFPDLHSELNLSSLELGDSALYFCASSVAMRGNIQYFGAGTRLSVL.

The rearrangement links TRBV7-2 to TRBJ2-1; tentative D call: TRBD1 (6 bases). The CDR3 length is 14 residues. V was shortened by 5 bases and J by 4 bases, with 12 bases between the two germline ends. The germline gives CDR1 SGHTA, CDR2 FQGNSA. CDR3 sequence: CASSQTTGYNEQFF. In DNA, the CDR3 is TGTGCCAGCAGCCAAACGACAGGTTACAATGAGCAGTTCTTC.

This clonotype was recorded at least ten times. The chain couples TRBV12-3 or TRBV12-4 to TRBJ2-5, with 9 positions matching TRBD2. The CDR3 is made up of 13 amino acids. The J segment lost 4 bases and the V segment lost 3 bases, leaving 0 bases of the junction unmatched. CDR3 coding DNA: TGTGCCAGCAGTTTGACTAGCGGAGAGACCCAGTACTTC. This codes for CASSLTSGETQYF.

The chain is built from TRBV11-2 and TRBJ1-1; tentatively, D is TRBD1 (6 bases). Germline V gene sequence: CDR1 SGHAT, CDR2 FQNNGV. V was cut by 5 bases and J by 7 bases, with 11 bases left in between. This CDR3 is built from 12 residues. CDR3 amino acids: CASSTPGHEAFF. The CDR3 nucleotides are TGTGCCAGCAGCACACCGGGACATGAAGCTTTCTTT.

This clonotype has a handful of counts. The genes are TRBV5-1 and TRBJ2-7, with D perhaps assigned TRBD1 or TRBD2 (5 bases each). V was cut by 1 base and J by 4 bases, with 9 bases left in between. This CDR3 region has 13 residues. In germline, CDR1 is SGHRS, CDR2 YFSETQ. Here the CDR3 reads CASSLLGEYEQYF. The CDR3 DNA reads as TGCGCCAGCAGCTTGTTGGGGGAGTACGAGCAGTACTTC.

In its sample, this clonotype was seen a few times. The chain joins TRBV29-1 to TRBJ1-6; D gene ambiguous. This CDR3 spans 13 amino acids. Deletions cut 1 base from V and 9 bases from J, with 10 bases between. CDR1 and CDR2 (germline): SQVTM, ANQGSEA. This chain's CDR3 is CSVEGVGGSPLHF. The DNA for the CDR3 is TGCAGCGTTGAAGGGGTTGGAGGTTCACCCCTCCACTTT.

This clonotype was counted only a few times. This chain uses TRBV6-1 with TRBJ2-2; TRBD1 might be the D (6 bases). V lost 2 bases and J lost 5, with 21 bases in between. Germline CDR1 MNHNS, CDR2 SASEGT. This CDR3 has 18 amino acids. The CDR3: CASSEYAAIRGRTGELFF. CDR3 sequence (DNA): TGTGCCAGCAGTGAATATGCGGCGATCAGGGGCCGAACCGGGGAGCTGTTTTTT.

This clonotype was observed a few times. The chain has TRBV12-5 and TRBJ1-3, with a weak D call TRBD1 (6 bases). CDR1 is LGHNT and CDR2 is FRNRAP in the germline V gene. Trimming left V 1 base short and J 1 base short, with 8 bases between. This CDR3 is 15 amino acids long. The chain's CDR3 is CASGLARGSGNTIYF. The CDR3 region has the DNA TGTGCTAGTGGTTTGGCTAGGGGGTCTGGAAACACCATATATTTT.

The chain recombines TRBV5-1 with TRBJ2-5, with 9 bases fitting TRBD1. The length of the CDR3 is 14 residues. Germline lookup yields CDR1 SGHRS and CDR2 YFSETQ. Losses at the gene ends were 3 bases for V and 5 bases for J; bases not matched to a gene: 5. The CDR3 loop is CASSSSGQGETQYF. DNA for the CDR3: TGCGCCAGCAGCTCGTCGGGACAGGGTGAGACCCAGTACTTC. Full variable domain (rest looked up from reference TRBV5-1 and TRBJ2-5): KAGVTQTPRYLIKTRGQQVTLSCSPISGHRSVSWYQQTPGQGLQFLFEYFSETQRNKGNFPGRFSGRQFSNSRSEMNVSTLELGDSALYLCASSSSGQGETQYFGPGTRLLVL.

This chain uses TRBV5-1 with TRBJ2-1; TRBD2 agrees at 8 bases. Per the germline V gene, CDR1 is SGHRS and CDR2 is YFSETQ. After removal of 2 bases from V and 5 bases from J, the junction contained 9 bases not matched to a gene. There are 16 residues in the CDR3. CDR3 bases: TGCGCCAGCAGCTTTCTCCCGGGAGGGTTAAACAATGAGCAGTTCTTC. This translates into CASSFLPGGLNNEQFF.

This clonotype was observed a few times. For the CDR3, the DNA is TGTGCCAGCAGCCCAGGACAGGGGAGTAATGAAAAACTGTTTTTT. Encoded protein: CASSPGQGSNEKLFF. The rearrangement links TRBV11-2 to TRBJ1-4, with TRBD1 matching over 9 bases. The CDR3 consists of 15 residues. From germline, CDR1 is SGHAT and CDR2 FQNNGV. Germline trimming cut 5 bases from V and 4 bases from J; bases unmatched to any gene: 5.

The V call is TRBV7-9, the J call TRBJ2-5; 7 bases fit TRBD2. The CDR3 consists of 15 residues. Germline V CDR1 and CDR2: SEHNR, FQNEAQ (reference sequence). V shed 3 bases, J shed 6 bases, and the junction held 10 bases outside the gene matches. The CDR3 spells CASSFAGVGKQTQYF. DNA for the CDR3: TGTGCCAGCAGCTTTGCGGGGGTGGGCAAGCAGACCCAGTACTTC.

This clonotype was seen a few times. The chain recombines TRBV12-3 or TRBV12-4 with TRBJ1-5; D not resolved. The CDR3 length is 16 residues. The V and J ends lost 2 bases and 7 bases respectively, with 18 bases between them. CDR3: CASSLSRAGPYQPQHF. CDR3 sequence (DNA): TGTGCCAGCAGTTTATCACGCGCGGGCCCATACCAGCCCCAGCATTTT.

The chain recombines TRBV24-1 with TRBJ2-5; D possibly matches TRBD1 or TRBD2 (6 bases each). Germline V gene sequence: CDR1 KGHDR, CDR2 SFDVKD. V was pared by 4 bases and J by 5 bases, with 16 bases between. The CDR3 loop spans 15 amino acids. The CDR3 DNA is TGTGCCACCAGTGAAGGGGGGTTGCTTGGGGAGACCCAGTACTTC. It is translated as CATSEGGLLGETQYF.

The chain couples TRBV21-1 to TRBJ2-7; the table's D call, TRBD1, has no DNA check behind it. TRBV21-1 is described as a pseudogene. CDR3 length: 12 residues. CDR3 region: CARGTDSYEQYF. The CDR3 region has the DNA TGTGCCAGGGGGACAGATTCTTACGAGCAGTACTTC.

Here the CDR3 reads CASSGRGSSNQPQHF. In nucleotides, the CDR3 is TGTGCCAGCAGCGGCAGGGGGTCTTCCAATCAGCCCCAGCATTTT. The chain recombines TRBV6-1 with TRBJ1-5; 7 bases map to TRBD1. Germline V gene lookup returns CDR1 MNHNS and CDR2 SASEGT. Trimming removed 6 bases from V and 3 bases from J; junction bases left unmatched: 8. The CDR3 covers 15 residues.

This sequence joins TRBV4-1 and TRBJ2-2; 7 bases map to TRBD1. This CDR3 region has 18 residues. Germline V gene sequence: CDR1 MGHRA, CDR2 YSYEKL. V was clipped by 3 bases and J by 5 bases; unmatched bases: 15. The CDR3 sequence is CASSHPKGADRGTGELFF. The CDR3 nucleotides read TGCGCCAGCAGCCACCCTAAGGGGGCCGATCGCGGGACCGGGGAGCTGTTTTTT.

This clonotype was seen more than once but under ten times. The chain links TRBV28 to TRBJ1-4; D unresolved. The CDR3 loop spans 15 amino acids. Trimming shortened V by 5 bases and J by 8 bases, and 18 bases separated the two germline ends. Germline assignment: CDR1 MDHEN and CDR2 SYDVKM. CDR3 protein: CASSPSAGIREKLFF. The CDR3 bases are TGTGCCAGCAGTCCTTCTGCAGGAATTCGGGAAAAACTGTTTTTT.